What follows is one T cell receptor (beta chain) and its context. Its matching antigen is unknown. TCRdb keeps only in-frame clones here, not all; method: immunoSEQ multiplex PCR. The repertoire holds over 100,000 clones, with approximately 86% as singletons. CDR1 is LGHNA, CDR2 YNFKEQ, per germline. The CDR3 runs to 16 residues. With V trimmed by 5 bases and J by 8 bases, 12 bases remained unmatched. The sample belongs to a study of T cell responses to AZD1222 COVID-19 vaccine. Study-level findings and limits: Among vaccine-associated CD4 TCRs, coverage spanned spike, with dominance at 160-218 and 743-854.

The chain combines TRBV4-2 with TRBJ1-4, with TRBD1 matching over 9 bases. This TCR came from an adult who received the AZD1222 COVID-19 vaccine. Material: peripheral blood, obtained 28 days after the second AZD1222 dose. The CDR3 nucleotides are TGTGCCAGCAGCGTGACCCCCGGGACAGGGTACGAAAAACTGTTTTTT. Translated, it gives CASSVTPGTGYEKLFF.